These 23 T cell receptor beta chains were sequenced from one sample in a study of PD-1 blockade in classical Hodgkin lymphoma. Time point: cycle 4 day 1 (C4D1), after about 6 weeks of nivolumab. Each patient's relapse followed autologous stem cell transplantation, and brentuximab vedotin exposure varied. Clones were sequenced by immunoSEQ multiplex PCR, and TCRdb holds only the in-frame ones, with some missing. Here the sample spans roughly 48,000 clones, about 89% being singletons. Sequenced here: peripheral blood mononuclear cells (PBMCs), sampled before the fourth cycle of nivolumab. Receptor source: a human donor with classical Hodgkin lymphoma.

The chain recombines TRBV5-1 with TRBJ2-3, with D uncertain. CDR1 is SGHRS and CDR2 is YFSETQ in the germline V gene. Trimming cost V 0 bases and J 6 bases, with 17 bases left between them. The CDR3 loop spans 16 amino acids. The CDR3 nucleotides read TGCGCCAGCAGCTTGGCCTTTAAAGGAATGGGGGATACGCAGTATTTT. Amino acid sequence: CASSLAFKGMGDTQYF.

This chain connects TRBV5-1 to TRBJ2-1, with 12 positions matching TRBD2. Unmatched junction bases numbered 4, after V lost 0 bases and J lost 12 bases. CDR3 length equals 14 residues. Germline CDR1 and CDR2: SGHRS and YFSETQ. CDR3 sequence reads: CASSLGGLAGPQFF. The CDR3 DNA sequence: TGCGCCAGCAGCTTGGGCGGACTAGCGGGACCGCAGTTCTTC. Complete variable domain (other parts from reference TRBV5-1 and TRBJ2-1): KAGVTQTPRYLIKTRGQQVTLSCSPISGHRSVSWYQQTPGQGLQFLFEYFSETQRNKGNFPGRFSGRQFSNSRSEMNVSTLELGDSALYLCASSLGGLAGPQFFGPGTRLTVL.

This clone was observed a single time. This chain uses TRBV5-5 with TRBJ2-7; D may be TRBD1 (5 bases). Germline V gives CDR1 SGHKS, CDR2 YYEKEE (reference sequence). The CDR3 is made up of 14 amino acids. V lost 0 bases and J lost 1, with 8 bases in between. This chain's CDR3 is CASSLGTISYEQYF. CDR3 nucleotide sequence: TGTGCCAGCAGCTTGGGGACAATATCCTACGAGCAGTACTTC.

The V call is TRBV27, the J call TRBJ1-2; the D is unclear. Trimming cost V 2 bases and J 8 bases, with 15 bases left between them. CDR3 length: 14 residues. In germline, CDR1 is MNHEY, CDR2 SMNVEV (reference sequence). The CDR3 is CASSLNRGAGGYTF. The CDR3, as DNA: TGTGCCAGCAGTTTAAATCGGGGTGCGGGGGGCTACACCTTC.

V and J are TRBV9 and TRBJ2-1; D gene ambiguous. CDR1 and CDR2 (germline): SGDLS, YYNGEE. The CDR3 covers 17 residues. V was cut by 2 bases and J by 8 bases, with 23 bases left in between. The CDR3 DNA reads TGTGCCAGCAGCGTTACTCCTGGGCCTAGAAGTATGGATGAGCAGTTCTTC. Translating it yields CASSVTPGPRSMDEQFF.

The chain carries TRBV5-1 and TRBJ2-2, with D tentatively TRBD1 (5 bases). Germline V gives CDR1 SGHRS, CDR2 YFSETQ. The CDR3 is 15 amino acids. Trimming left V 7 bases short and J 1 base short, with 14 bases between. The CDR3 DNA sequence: TGCGCCAGCGGGCCTAGGGGTCAGAACACCGGGGAGCTGTTTTTT. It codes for CASGPRGQNTGELFF.

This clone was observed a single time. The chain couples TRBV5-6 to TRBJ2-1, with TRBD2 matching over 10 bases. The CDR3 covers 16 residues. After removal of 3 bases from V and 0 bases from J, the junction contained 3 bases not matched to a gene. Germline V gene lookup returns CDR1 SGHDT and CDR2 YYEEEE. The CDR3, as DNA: TGTGCCAGCAGCTCCGGGACTAGCGACTCCTACAATGAGCAGTTCTTC. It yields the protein CASSSGTSDSYNEQFF.

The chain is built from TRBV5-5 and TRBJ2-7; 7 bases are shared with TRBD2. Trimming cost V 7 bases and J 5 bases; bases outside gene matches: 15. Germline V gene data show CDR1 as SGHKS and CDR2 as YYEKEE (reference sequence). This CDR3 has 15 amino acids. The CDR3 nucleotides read TGTGCCAGCGCCATTGGGGGGGGTCACCCGAACGAGCAGTACTTC. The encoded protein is CASAIGGGHPNEQYF.

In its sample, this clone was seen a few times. This CDR3 reads CASSPERVGKQFF. DNA of the CDR3: TGTGCCAGCAGCCCGGAAAGGGTGGGGAAGCAGTTCTTC. This chain links TRBV7-2 with TRBJ2-1; the D is unclear. Germline V gene lookup returns CDR1 SGHTA and CDR2 FQGNSA. This CDR3 is built from 13 residues. The V end was cut by 5 bases, the J end by 11 bases, with 16 bases between.

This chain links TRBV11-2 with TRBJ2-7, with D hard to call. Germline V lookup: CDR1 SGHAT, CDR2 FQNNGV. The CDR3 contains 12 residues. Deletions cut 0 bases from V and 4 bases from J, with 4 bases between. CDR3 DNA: TGTGCCAGCAGCTTAGATTGGTACGAGCAGTACTTC. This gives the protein CASSLDWYEQYF.

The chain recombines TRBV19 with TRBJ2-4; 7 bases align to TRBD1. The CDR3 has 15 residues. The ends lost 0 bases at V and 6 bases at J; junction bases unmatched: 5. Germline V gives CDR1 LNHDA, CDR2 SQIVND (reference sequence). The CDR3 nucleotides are TGTGCCAGTAGTATAGACCCAGGGGGTCGAAACATTCAGTACTTC. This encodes CASSIDPGGRNIQYF.

CDR3 DNA: TGCGCCAGCAGCTTAACTGGGGCTGGGGCCAACGTCCTGACTTTC. This gives the protein CASSLTGAGANVLTF. V and J are TRBV5-1 and TRBJ2-6; D is unclear. V dropped 2 bases and J dropped 2 bases, with 8 bases sitting between them. This CDR3 has 15 amino acids. The V gene's germline CDR1 is SGHRS and CDR2 YFSETQ.

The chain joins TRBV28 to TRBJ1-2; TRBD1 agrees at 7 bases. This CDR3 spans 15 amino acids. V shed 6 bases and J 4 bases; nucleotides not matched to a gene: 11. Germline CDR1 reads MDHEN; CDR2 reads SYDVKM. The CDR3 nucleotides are TGTGCCAGCAGCACCGGCACAGGGGAGCTCTATGGCTACACCTTC. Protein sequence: CASSTGTGELYGYTF.

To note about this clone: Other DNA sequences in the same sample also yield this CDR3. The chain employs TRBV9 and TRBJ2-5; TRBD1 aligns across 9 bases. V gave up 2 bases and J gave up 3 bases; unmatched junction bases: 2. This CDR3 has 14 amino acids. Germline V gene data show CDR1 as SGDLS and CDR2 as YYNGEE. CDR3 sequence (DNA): TGTGCCAGCAGCGTTGGGGACAGGGAAGAGACCCAGTACTTC. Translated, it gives CASSVGDREETQYF.

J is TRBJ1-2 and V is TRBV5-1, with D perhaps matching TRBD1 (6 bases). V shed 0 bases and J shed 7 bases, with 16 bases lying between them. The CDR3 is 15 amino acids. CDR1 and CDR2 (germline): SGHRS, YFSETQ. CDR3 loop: CASSLAGQGTVGYTF. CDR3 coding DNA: TGCGCCAGCAGCTTGGCCGGGCAGGGGACGGTTGGCTACACCTTC.

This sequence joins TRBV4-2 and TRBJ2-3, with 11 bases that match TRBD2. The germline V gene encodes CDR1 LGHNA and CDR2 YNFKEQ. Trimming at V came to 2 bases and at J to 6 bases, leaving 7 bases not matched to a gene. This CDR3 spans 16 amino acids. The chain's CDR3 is CASSQHSGRAFDTQYF. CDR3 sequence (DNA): TGTGCCAGCAGCCAACATAGCGGGAGGGCCTTTGATACGCAGTATTTT.

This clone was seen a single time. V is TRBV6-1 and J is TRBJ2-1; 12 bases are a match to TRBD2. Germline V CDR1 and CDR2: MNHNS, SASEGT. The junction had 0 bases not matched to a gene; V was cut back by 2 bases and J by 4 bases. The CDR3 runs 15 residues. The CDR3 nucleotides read TGTGCCAGCAGTGAACTAGCGGGAGGGTACAATGAGCAGTTCTTC. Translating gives CASSELAGGYNEQFF.

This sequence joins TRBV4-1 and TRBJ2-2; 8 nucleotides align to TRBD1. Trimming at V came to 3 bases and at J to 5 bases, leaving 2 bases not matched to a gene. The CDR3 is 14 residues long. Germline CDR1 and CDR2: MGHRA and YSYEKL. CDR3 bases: TGCGCCAGCAGCCATAGGACAGGGACCGGGGAGCTGTTTTTT. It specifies CASSHRTGTGELFF.

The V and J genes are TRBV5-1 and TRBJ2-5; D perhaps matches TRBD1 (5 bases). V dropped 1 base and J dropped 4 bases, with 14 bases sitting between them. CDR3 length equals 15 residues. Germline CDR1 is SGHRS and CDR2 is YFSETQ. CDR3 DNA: TGCGCCAGCAGCTTGACGGGCAGGGAAGGAGAGACCCAGTACTTC. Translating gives CASSLTGREGETQYF.

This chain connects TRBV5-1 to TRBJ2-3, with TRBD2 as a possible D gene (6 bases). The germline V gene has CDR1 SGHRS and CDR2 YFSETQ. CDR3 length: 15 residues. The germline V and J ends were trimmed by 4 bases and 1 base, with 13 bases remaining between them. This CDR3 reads CASSLRGLGTDTQYF. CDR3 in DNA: TGCGCCAGCAGCCTCCGGGGGTTGGGCACAGATACGCAGTATTTT.

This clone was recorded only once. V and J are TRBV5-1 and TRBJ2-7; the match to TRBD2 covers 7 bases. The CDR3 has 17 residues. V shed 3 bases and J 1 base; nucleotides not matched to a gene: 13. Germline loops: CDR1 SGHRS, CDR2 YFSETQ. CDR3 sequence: CASSYLGGAGKSYEQYF. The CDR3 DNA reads TGCGCCAGCAGCTACCTCGGGGGAGCGGGAAAGTCCTACGAGCAGTACTTC.

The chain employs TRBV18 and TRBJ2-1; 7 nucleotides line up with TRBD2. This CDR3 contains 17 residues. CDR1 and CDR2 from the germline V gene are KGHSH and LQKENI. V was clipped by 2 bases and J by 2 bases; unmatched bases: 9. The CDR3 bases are TGTGCCAGCTCACCAACGGGCTCTGGACTAGCCTACAATGAGCAGTTCTTC. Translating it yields CASSPTGSGLAYNEQFF.

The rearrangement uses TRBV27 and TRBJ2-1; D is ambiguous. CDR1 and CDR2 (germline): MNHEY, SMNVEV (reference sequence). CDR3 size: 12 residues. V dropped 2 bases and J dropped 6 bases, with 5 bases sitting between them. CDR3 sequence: CASSLLGNEQFF. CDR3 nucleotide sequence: TGTGCCAGCAGTTTACTCGGCAATGAGCAGTTCTTC.